This TCR beta chain is from a study of blood T cells in healthy people across ages. Points from the study as a whole: Estimates of diversity drawn from one million T cells were considered underestimates.

This clonotype came up many times. What it binds is not known. A second PCR of 7 to 11 cycles used a sample-barcoded 5' primer and a J-beta primer mix. TCRdb called the 5' RACE reads again in MiXCR, with one record for every CDR3 protein. The table includes about 750,000 distinct CDR3 sequences, roughly 53% detected once. This CDR3 has 15 amino acids. Germline V gene lookup returns CDR1 MDHEN and CDR2 SYDVKM. Between the trimmed V and J ends, which lost 6 bases and 4 bases, there was a span of 15 bases. Sequenced material: blood. V and J are TRBV28 and TRBJ2-2; weak D call: TRBD1 (6 bases). The receptor was isolated from a man aged 80 or over in good health. The DNA for the CDR3 is TGTGCCAGCAGCCTCAAGGGGGTGTTCACCGGGGAGCTGTTTTTT. It codes for CASSLKGVFTGELFF.